Sequencing of this T cell receptor beta chain was carried out in a study of T-cell reconstitution after alpha-beta-depleted transplantation in children. TCRbeta library construction was performed incorporating unique molecular identifiers. TCRdb reanalysed the PCR reads using MiXCR and keeps one entry per CDR3 protein. The top ten hold less than 15% of the sample, which has approximately 520,000 distinct CDR3 sequences, roughly an eighth seen once. The V end lost 5 bases, the J end lost 3 bases, and 11 bases lay between the germline ends. Germline V gene data show CDR1 as MNHEY and CDR2 as SMNVEV (reference sequence). This CDR3 spans 14 amino acids.

This TCR came from a female patient aged 2 to 10 who had a stem cell transplant for aplastic anemia, so the T cells may come from the graft donor. Material: PBMCs, mostly from graft donor cells, obtained 180 days after TCRalphabeta/CD19-depleted stem cell transplant. This rearrangement joins TRBV27 to TRBJ2-1; tentative D call: TRBD1 (5 bases). As DNA, the CDR3 is TGTGCCAGCAGTGGAAGGGGAATCTACAATGAGCAGTTCTTC. The encoded protein is CASSGRGIYNEQFF.